This T cell receptor (beta chain) comes out of a study of T cells in Graves' hyperthyroidism and ophthalmopathy. The CDR3 regions of TCR beta were amplified from RNA transcripts. A set of HTBI primers served as the primers for a first-round RT-PCR of the TCR CDR3. In TCRdb, the multiplex PCR reads were re-called with MiXCR into one record per CDR3 protein. This table has around 200,000 distinct CDR3 sequences, 15% to 20% appearing once. The CDR3 has 15 amino acids. Germline assignment: CDR1 DFQATT and CDR2 SNEGSKA (reference sequence). The V and J ends lost 1 base and 3 bases respectively, with 15 bases between them. This clonotype showed up many times.

What was sequenced was blood. The rearrangement joins TRBV20-1 to TRBJ1-1, with D hard to call. The clonotype was recovered from a man aged 35 to 55 with Graves' hyperthyroidism. DNA for the CDR3: TGCAGTGCTAGAGCAGGAGGGCAAGGACACACTGAAGCTTTCTTT. This encodes CSARAGGQGHTEAFF.